This T cell receptor (beta chain) came from a study of CD8 T cells in Susac syndrome. Looking at the study overall: Of the sequenced Susac syndrome patients, about six had active disease and eight or nine were in remission. When blood was drawn, patients with Susac syndrome were on intravenous immunoglobulin alone, on corticosteroids, or therapy-naive.

Sequencing of TCR beta, carried out with a high-throughput approach, was applied to CD8+ and CD4+ T cells from the blood. cDNA came from around 0.5 to 1 ug RNA primed by random hexamers. Multiplex PCR with immunoSEQ amplified the TCR beta CDR3 across 54 Vbeta and 13 Jbeta. A single record per CDR3 protein comes from TCRdb applying MiXCR to the immunoSEQ multiplex PCR reads. This sample carries some 130,000 distinct CDR3 sequences, roughly 94% of them seen once, and the ten largest clones take approximately 0.18%. This receptor was identified in a human donor with Susac syndrome. The sample comprised CD8+ T cells from PBMCs.

The CDR3 reads CASRGLAGTYEQYF. As DNA, the CDR3 is TGTGCCAGCAGGGGACTAGCGGGAACCTACGAGCAGTACTTC. The chain recombines TRBV6-1 with TRBJ2-7, with 13 bases fitting TRBD2. V trimming: 6 bases; J trimming: 2 bases; junction bases outside the gene matches: 1. CDR1 and CDR2 from the germline V gene are MNHNS and SASEGT. There are 14 residues in the CDR3.